A single sample is the source of the 20 T cell receptor beta chains below, sequenced in a study of blood T cell repertoires in COVID-19. The table came from immunoSEQ multiplex PCR; TCRdb's copy has only in-frame clones and leaves some out. The sample contains more than 60,000 clones, around 72% of which appear only once. The sample comprised peripheral blood. These receptors originate from a human donor with acute or convalescent COVID-19. The donor label of this sample is uncertain.

V gene TRBV6-5 combines with J gene TRBJ2-7; TRBD2 matches at 13 bases. Per the germline V gene, CDR1 is MNHEY and CDR2 is SVGAGI. The CDR3 consists of 13 residues. V was clipped by 5 bases and J by 7 bases; unmatched bases: 2. The CDR3, as DNA: TGTGCCAGCAGTACTAGCGGGAGGGGAGAGCAGTACTTC. Residues: CASSTSGRGEQYF.

The rearrangement joins TRBV28 to TRBJ1-4, with 9 bases fitting TRBD1. CDR1 is MDHEN, CDR2 SYDVKM, per germline. The ends lost 3 bases at V and 10 bases at J; junction bases unmatched: 9. The CDR3 runs 15 residues. The CDR3 loop is CASSFRDRGLRKLFF. DNA of the CDR3: TGTGCCAGCAGTTTTCGAGACAGGGGGTTGAGAAAACTGTTTTTT.

The chain has TRBV4-3 and TRBJ2-7, with 8 positions matching TRBD2. Trimming took 0 bases from V and 3 from J; bases not matched to a gene: 1. The CDR3 is 14 residues long. Germline CDR1 reads LGHNA; CDR2 reads YSLEER. The CDR3 loop is CASSQDRGGYEQYF. CDR3 DNA sequence: TGCGCCAGCAGCCAAGATCGGGGGGGCTACGAGCAGTACTTC.

The chain is built from TRBV6-6 and TRBJ1-1; a weak D match, TRBD1 (6 bases). V was clipped by 5 bases and J by 1 base, with 11 bases between them. The V gene's germline CDR1 is MNHNY and CDR2 SVGAGI (reference sequence). CDR3 size: 14 residues. CDR3 protein: CASSAKQGNTEAFF. The CDR3 DNA follows: TGTGCCAGCAGTGCAAAACAGGGGAACACTGAAGCTTTCTTT.

The rearrangement links TRBV5-6 to TRBJ1-1; maybe TRBD1 (5 bases). In germline, CDR1 is SGHDT, CDR2 YYEEEE. With 2 bases removed from V and 4 bases from J, the gap between germline ends came to 18 bases. The CDR3 covers 16 residues. CDR3 sequence: CASSLIQGATVTEAFF. CDR3 nucleotides: TGTGCCAGCAGCTTAATTCAGGGCGCGACGGTCACTGAAGCTTTCTTT.

This clone was seen more than once but under ten times. The rearrangement uses TRBV6-2 or TRBV6-3 and TRBJ2-7; tentative D call: TRBD2 (5 bases). This CDR3 spans 17 amino acids. Germline assignment: CDR1 MNHEY and CDR2 SVGEGT. The germline V and J ends were trimmed by 1 base and 4 bases, with 20 bases remaining between them. CDR3 loop: CASSYYPLDRGPYEQYF. As DNA, the CDR3 is TGTGCCAGCAGTTACTACCCTCTGGATCGGGGTCCTTACGAGCAGTACTTC.

In its sample, this clone was seen a few times. The chain recombines TRBV10-3 with TRBJ1-2, with 9 bases that match TRBD1. Unmatched junction bases numbered 5, after V lost 10 bases and J lost 2 bases. The CDR3 consists of 13 residues. From germline, CDR1 is ENHRY and CDR2 SYGVKD. CDR3 sequence reads: CATRTGANYGYTF. CDR3 sequence (DNA): TGTGCCACCCGGACAGGGGCAAACTATGGCTACACCTTC.

V gene TRBV28 combines with J gene TRBJ2-1; D is possibly TRBD1 (6 bases). V lost 6 bases to trimming and J lost 2 bases, with 14 bases between them. The CDR3 extends over 15 amino acids. Per germline, CDR1 MDHEN and CDR2 SYDVKM. CDR3 DNA sequence: TGTGCCAGCAGACCTTCGACAGGTACCTACAATGAGCAGTTCTTC. It encodes CASRPSTGTYNEQFF.

This clone occurred once. This sequence joins TRBV28 and TRBJ1-2; D uncertain. The germline V and J ends were trimmed by 5 bases and 8 bases, with 9 bases remaining between them. Germline CDR1 is MDHEN and CDR2 is SYDVKM. The CDR3 loop spans 11 amino acids. Here the CDR3 DNA reads TGTGCCAGCAGTCTGCAGAAGGGCTACACCTTC. Amino acid sequence: CASSLQKGYTF.

The V call is TRBV7-2, the J call TRBJ1-1, with D perhaps TRBD1 (5 bases). Deletions cut 1 base from V and 1 base from J, with 16 bases between. The CDR3 runs to 17 residues. Germline V gene sequence: CDR1 SGHTA, CDR2 FQGNSA. The CDR3 sequence is CASSLGGAGRGNTEAFF. The CDR3 DNA reads as TGTGCCAGCAGCTTAGGAGGAGCAGGGAGGGGGAACACTGAAGCTTTCTTT.

This clone has only a few counts. This sequence joins TRBV28 and TRBJ2-3; perhaps TRBD2 as D (7 bases). V gave up 5 bases and J gave up 2 bases, with 14 bases separating them. The length of the CDR3 is 15 residues. CDR1 and CDR2 (germline): MDHEN, SYDVKM. CDR3 region: CASSTQRGATDTQYF. CDR3 nucleotides: TGTGCCAGCAGTACCCAACGGGGGGCCACAGATACGCAGTATTTT.

V gene TRBV5-4 combines with J gene TRBJ1-6; 7 positions match TRBD1. CDR1 and CDR2 (germline): SGHNT, YYREEE (reference sequence). This CDR3 comprises 14 residues. The junction had 3 bases not matched to a gene; V was cut back by 2 bases and J by 7 bases. Here the CDR3 DNA reads TGTGCCAGCAGCTTAGGGGGACAGAATTCACCCCTCCACTTT. Amino acid sequence: CASSLGGQNSPLHF.

This chain connects TRBV11-1 to TRBJ1-6, with D possibly matching TRBD1 (6 bases). CDR3 size: 16 residues. The V gene lost 5 bases and the J gene lost 0 bases, with 11 bases spanning the gap. Germline CDR1 and CDR2: SGHAT and FQDESV (reference sequence). CDR3 sequence reads: CASSTGQSSYNSPLHF. DNA of the CDR3: TGTGCCAGCAGCACCGGACAGAGCTCCTATAATTCACCCCTCCACTTT. Full variable domain (missing parts from reference TRBV11-1 and TRBJ1-6): EAEVAQSPRYKITEKSQAVAFWCDPISGHATLYWYRQILGQGPELLVQFQDESVVDDSQLPKDRFSAERLKGVDSTLKIQPAELGDSAMYLCASSTGQSSYNSPLHFGNGTRLTVT.

This chain uses TRBV3-1 (or the pseudogene TRBV3-2) with TRBJ2-2; D gene unclear. V was shortened by 3 bases and J by 3 bases, with 8 bases between the two germline ends. This CDR3 is 14 amino acids long. Germline loops: CDR1 LGHDT, CDR2 YNNKEL (reference sequence). The CDR3 sequence: CASSHLTDTGELFF. CDR3 sequence (DNA): TGTGCCAGCAGCCATCTAACGGACACCGGGGAGCTGTTTTTT.

The J gene is TRBJ2-7, the V gene TRBV6-5; 7 bases align to TRBD2. Germline V gene sequence: CDR1 MNHEY, CDR2 SVGAGI. This CDR3 is built from 15 residues. J was trimmed by 2 bases and V by 6 bases; bases with no gene match: 10. CDR3: CASSGSIAGAYEQYF. CDR3 in DNA: TGTGCCAGCAGCGGGTCTATAGCGGGTGCCTACGAGCAGTACTTC.

The chain recombines TRBV19 with TRBJ2-2; D not resolved. This CDR3 spans 16 amino acids. The ends were cut back, 0 bases at V and 6 bases at J, with 14 bases in the middle. CDR1 LNHDA and CDR2 SQIVND come from the germline V gene (reference sequence). The CDR3: CASSIDMSFVAGELFF. The CDR3 nucleotides are TGTGCCAGTAGTATAGATATGTCCTTTGTTGCCGGGGAGCTGTTTTTT.

The chain combines TRBV6-5 with TRBJ2-2; D ambiguous. The CDR3 length is 14 residues. V was trimmed by 2 bases and J by 5 bases, leaving 9 bases between them. Germline CDR1 and CDR2: MNHEY and SVGAGI. The CDR3 sequence is CASSYPGRTGELFF. The CDR3 nucleotides read TGTGCCAGCAGTTACCCCGGTAGAACCGGGGAGCTGTTTTTT.

Only a few counts were recorded for this clone. The chain employs TRBV5-6 and TRBJ2-2; weak D call: TRBD1 (5 bases). This CDR3 region has 16 residues. Deletions cut 3 bases from V and 4 bases from J, with 16 bases between. Germline CDR1 is SGHDT and CDR2 is YYEEEE. The CDR3 DNA reads as TGTGCCAGCAGCTCCCTTTCCAGGGCGGCCACCGGGGAGCTGTTTTTT. This encodes CASSSLSRAATGELFF. The variable domain in full, with the rest retrieved from reference TRBV5-6 and TRBJ2-2, is DAGVTQSPTHLIKTRGQQVTLRCSPKSGHDTVSWYQQALGQGPQFIFQYYEEEERQRGNFPDRFSGHQFPNYSSELNVNALLLGDSALYLCASSSLSRAATGELFFGEGSRLTVL.

In DNA form, the CDR3 reads TGTGCCAGCAGGGGGGGACAGAGAGCAACTAATGAAAAACTGTTTTTT. It specifies CASRGGQRATNEKLFF. This chain connects TRBV28 to TRBJ1-4; 7 nucleotides align to TRBD1. Germline lookup yields CDR1 MDHEN and CDR2 SYDVKM. J gave up 0 bases and V 6 bases, and 7 bases lay outside the gene matches. The CDR3 covers 16 residues.

This clone was detected a few times. This sequence joins TRBV7-2 and TRBJ1-2; 9 bases fit TRBD1. Germline V lookup: CDR1 SGHTA, CDR2 FQGNSA. V lost 7 bases, J lost 5 bases, and 8 bases stayed unmatched. This CDR3 has 14 amino acids. The CDR3 DNA is TGTGCCAGCACTCGATTCGGACAGGGGTATGGCTACACCTTC. It is translated as CASTRFGQGYGYTF.